This T cell receptor beta chain was captured in a study of cytomegalovirus exposure and HLA in healthy donors. Whole-study findings and limits: DRB1 showed the most TCR associations and HLA-C the fewest in a later analysis, as rates varied by HLA locus.

PCR involved 60 Vbeta and 13 Jbeta primers. Clones were sequenced by immunoSEQ multiplex PCR, and TCRdb holds only the in-frame ones, with some missing. This table has about 130,000 clones, about 80% appearing once. From germline, CDR1 is MRHNA and CDR2 SNTAGT. Trimming took 10 bases from V and 0 from J; bases not matched to a gene: 7. This CDR3 has 15 residues. For this clone: Its antigen is not identified.

Sequenced material: PBMCs. This TCR derives from a middle-aged woman in good health and CMV-seronegative. The V gene is TRBV6-4, the J gene TRBJ2-3, with 10 bases lining up with TRBD2. Written as DNA, the CDR3 is TGTGCCACCCGTGGACTAGCGGTAAGCACAGATACGCAGTATTTT. Amino acid sequence: CATRGLAVSTDTQYF.